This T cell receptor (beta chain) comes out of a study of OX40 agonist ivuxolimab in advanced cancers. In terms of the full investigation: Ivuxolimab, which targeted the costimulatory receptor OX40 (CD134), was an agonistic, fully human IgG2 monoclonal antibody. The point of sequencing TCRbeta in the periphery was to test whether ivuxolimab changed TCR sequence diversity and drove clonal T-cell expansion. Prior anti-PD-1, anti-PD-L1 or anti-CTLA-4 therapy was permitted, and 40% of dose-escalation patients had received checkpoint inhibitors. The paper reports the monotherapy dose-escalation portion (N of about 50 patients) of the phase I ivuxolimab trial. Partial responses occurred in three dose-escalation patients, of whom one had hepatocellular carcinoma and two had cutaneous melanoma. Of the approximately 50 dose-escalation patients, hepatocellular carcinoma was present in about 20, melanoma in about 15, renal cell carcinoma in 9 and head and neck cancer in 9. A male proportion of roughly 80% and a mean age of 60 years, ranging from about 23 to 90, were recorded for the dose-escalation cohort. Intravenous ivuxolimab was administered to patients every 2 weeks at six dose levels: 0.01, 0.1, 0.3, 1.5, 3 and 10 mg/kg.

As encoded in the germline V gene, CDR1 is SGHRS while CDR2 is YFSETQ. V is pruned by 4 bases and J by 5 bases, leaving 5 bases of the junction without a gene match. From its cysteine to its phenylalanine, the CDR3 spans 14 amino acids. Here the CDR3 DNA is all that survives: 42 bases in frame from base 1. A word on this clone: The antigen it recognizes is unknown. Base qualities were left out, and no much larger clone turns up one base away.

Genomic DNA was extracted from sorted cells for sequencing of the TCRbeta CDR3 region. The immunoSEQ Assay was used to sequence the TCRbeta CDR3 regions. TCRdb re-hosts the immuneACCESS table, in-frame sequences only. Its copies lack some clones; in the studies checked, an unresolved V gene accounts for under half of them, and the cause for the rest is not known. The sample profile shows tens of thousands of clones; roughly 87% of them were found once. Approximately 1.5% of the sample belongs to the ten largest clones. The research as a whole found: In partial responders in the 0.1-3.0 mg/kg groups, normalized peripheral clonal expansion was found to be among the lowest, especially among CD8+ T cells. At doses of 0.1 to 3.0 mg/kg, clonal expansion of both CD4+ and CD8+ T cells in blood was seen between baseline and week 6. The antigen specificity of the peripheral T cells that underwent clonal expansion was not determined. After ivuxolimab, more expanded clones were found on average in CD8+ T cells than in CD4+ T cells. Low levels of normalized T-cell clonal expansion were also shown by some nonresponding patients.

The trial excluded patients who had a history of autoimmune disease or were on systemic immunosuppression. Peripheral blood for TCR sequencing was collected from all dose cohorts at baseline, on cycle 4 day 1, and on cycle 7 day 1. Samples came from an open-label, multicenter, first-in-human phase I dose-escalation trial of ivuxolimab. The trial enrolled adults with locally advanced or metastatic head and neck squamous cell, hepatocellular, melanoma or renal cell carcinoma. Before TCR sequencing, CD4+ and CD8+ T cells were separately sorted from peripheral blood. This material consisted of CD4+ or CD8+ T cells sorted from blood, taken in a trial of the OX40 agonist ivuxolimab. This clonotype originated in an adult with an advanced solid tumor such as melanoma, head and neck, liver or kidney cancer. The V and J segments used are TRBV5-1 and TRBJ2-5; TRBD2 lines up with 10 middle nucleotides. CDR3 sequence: CASSNRTSGETQYF. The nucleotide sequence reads TGCGCCAGCAGCAACAGGACTAGCGGTGAGACCCAGTACTTC. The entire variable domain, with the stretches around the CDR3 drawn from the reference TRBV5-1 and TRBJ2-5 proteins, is KAGVTQTPRYLIKTRGQQVTLSCSPISGHRSVSWYQQTPGQGLQFLFEYFSETQRNKGNFPGRFSGRQFSNSRSEMNVSTLELGDSALYLCASSNRTSGETQYFGPGTRLLVL.